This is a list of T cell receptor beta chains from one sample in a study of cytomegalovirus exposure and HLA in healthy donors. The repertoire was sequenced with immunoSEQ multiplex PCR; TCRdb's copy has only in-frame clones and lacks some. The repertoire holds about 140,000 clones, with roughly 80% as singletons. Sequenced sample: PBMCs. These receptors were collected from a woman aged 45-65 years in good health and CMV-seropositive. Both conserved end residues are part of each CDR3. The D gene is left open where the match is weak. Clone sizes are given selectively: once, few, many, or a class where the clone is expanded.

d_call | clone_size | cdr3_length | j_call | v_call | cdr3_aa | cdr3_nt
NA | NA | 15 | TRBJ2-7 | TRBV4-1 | CASSQEGLGPYEQYF | TGCGCCAGCAGCCAAGAGGGGCTAGGACCCTACGAGCAGTACTTC
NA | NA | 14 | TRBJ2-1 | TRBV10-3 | CAISSRPVADEQFF | TGTGCCATCAGTAGCAGGCCGGTGGCCGATGAGCAGTTCTTC
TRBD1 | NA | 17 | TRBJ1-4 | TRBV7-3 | CASSPGGTGYNNEKLFF | TGTGCCAGCAGCCCAGGGGGAACAGGGTATAATAATGAAAAACTGTTTTTT
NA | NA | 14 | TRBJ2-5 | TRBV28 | CASSLQGSQETQYF | TGTGCCAGCAGTTTACAGGGCTCCCAAGAGACCCAGTACTTC
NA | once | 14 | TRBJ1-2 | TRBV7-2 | CASSPAGEGYGYTF | TGTGCCAGCAGCCCAGCGGGGGAGGGCTATGGCTACACCTTC
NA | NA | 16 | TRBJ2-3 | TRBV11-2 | CASSLDRGGSTDTQYF | TGTGCCAGCAGCTTAGATCGGGGTGGAAGCACAGATACGCAGTATTTT
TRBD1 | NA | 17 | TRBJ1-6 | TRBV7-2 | CASSLAWGGDSNSPLHF | TGTGCCAGCAGCTTGGCGTGGGGTGGGGACAGCAATTCACCCCTCCACTTT
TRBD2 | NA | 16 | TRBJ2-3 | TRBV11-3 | CASSLGIAGAGDTQYF | TGTGCCAGCAGCTTAGGGATAGCGGGGGCAGGGGATACGCAGTATTTT
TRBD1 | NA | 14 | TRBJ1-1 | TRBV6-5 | CASSSQGVRTEAFF | TGTGCCAGCAGTTCTCAGGGGGTCCGGACTGAAGCTTTCTTT
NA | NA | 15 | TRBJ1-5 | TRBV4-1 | CASSQAPGSNQPQHF | TGCGCCAGCAGCCAAGCCCCCGGGAGCAATCAGCCCCAGCATTTT
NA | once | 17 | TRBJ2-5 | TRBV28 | CASSPPGLGFAGETQYF | TGTGCCAGCAGCCCCCCGGGGTTGGGGTTTGCGGGAGAGACCCAGTACTTC
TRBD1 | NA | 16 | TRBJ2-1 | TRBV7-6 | CASSSNRGEAYNEQFF | TGTGCCAGCAGCTCCAACAGGGGGGAAGCCTACAATGAGCAGTTCTTC
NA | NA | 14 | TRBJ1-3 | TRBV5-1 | CASSLQGSGNTIYF | TGCGCCAGCAGCTTACAGGGCTCTGGAAACACCATATATTTT
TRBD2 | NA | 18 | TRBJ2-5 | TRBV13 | CASSTPSSGGAIVETQYF | TGTGCCAGCAGCACTCCCTCTAGCGGGGGGGCCATAGTGGAGACCCAGTACTTC
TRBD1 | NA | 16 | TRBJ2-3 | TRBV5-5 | CASSSSDRGFTDTQYF | TGTGCCAGCAGCTCCTCGGACAGGGGGTTCACAGATACGCAGTATTTT
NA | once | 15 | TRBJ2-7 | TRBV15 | CATSRETGSSYEQYF | TGTGCCACCAGCAGAGAAACGGGGTCTTCCTACGAGCAGTACTTC
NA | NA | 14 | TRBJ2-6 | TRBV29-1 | CSVEPGVGANGLTF | TGCAGCGTTGAACCAGGGGTAGGGGCCAACGGCCTGACTTTC
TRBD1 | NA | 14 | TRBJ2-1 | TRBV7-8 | CASSLYRGHNEQFF | TGTGCCAGCAGCTTGTACAGGGGGCACAATGAGCAGTTCTTC
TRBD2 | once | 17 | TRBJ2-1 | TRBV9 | CASSPLSSGGADNEQFF | TGTGCCAGCAGCCCTTTATCAAGCGGGGGGGCCGACAATGAGCAGTTCTTC
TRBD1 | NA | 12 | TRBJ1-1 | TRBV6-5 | CASSRGQGVAFF | TGTGCCAGCAGCCGGGGACAGGGGGTAGCTTTCTTT
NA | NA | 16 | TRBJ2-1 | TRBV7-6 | CASSSPLSGVYNEQFF | TGTGCCAGCAGCTCTCCACTTAGCGGTGTTTACAATGAGCAGTTCTTC
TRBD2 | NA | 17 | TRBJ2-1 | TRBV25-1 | CASSSPGLAGGGNEQFF | TGTGCCAGCAGTTCCCCGGGACTAGCGGGGGGAGGCAATGAGCAGTTCTTC
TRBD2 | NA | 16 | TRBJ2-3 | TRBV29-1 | CSVETTSGGWGDTQYF | TGCAGCGTTGAAACGACTAGCGGGGGGTGGGGAGATACGCAGTATTTT
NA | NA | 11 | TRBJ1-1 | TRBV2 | CASSDYTEAFF | TGTGCCAGCAGTGACTACACTGAAGCTTTCTTT
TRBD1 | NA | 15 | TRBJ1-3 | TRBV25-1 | CASSPTDRVGNTIYF | TGTGCCAGCAGTCCGACGGACAGGGTAGGAAACACCATATATTTT
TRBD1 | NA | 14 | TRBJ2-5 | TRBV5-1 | CASSFGTVQETQYF | TGCGCCAGCAGCTTCGGGACAGTCCAAGAGACCCAGTACTTC
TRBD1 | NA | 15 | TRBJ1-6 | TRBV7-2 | CASSLVPGGVSPLHF | TGTGCCAGCAGCTTAGTTCCAGGGGGCGTTTCACCCCTCCACTTT
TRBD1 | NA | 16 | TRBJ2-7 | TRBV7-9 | CASSPRTGTGSYEQYF | TGTGCCAGCAGCCCCCGAACCGGGACAGGATCCTACGAGCAGTACTTC
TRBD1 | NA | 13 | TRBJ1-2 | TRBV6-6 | CASTQDRAYGYTF | TGTGCCAGCACCCAAGACAGGGCGTACGGCTACACCTTC
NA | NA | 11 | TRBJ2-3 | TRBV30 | CAWSLGDTQYF | TGTGCCTGGTCCCTAGGAGATACGCAGTATTTT
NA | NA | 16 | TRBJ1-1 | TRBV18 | CASSPKVAGVNTEAFF | TGTGCCAGCTCACCGAAGGTGGCAGGCGTGAACACTGAAGCTTTCTTT
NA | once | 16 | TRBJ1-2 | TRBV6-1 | CASSADFQAGAYGYTF | TGTGCCAGCAGTGCTGACTTCCAGGCGGGCGCCTATGGCTACACCTTC
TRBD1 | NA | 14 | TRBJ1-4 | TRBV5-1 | CASSAGQGIGKLFF | TGCGCCAGCAGCGCCGGACAGGGGATCGGAAAACTGTTTTTT
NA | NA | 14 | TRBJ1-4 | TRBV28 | CASSLLSGSEKLFF | TGTGCCAGCAGTTTATTGTCAGGGTCTGAAAAACTGTTTTTT
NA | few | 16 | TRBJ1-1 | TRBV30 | CAWSVSVIRSHTEAFF | TGTGCCTGGAGTGTGTCGGTAATCAGGTCCCACACTGAAGCTTTCTTT
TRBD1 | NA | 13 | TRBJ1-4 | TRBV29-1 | CSVRQGASEKLFF | TGCAGCGTAAGACAGGGGGCAAGTGAAAAACTGTTTTTT